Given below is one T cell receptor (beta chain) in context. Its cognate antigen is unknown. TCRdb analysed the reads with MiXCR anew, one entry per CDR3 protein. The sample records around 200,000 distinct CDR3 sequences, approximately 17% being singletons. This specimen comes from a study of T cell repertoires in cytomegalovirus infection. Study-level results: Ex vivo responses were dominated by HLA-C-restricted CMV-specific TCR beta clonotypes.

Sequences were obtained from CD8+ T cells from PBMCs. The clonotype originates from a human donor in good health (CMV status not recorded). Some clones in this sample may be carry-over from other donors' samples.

The CDR3 region has the DNA TGTGCCAGCCAGCCCGGGACAGGGGCAGGGCACACTGAAGCTTTCTTT. Its protein product is CASQPGTGAGHTEAFF. V and J are TRBV27 and TRBJ1-1; TRBD1 matches 10 bases. The V and J ends lost 8 bases and 3 bases, in that order; junction bases with no gene match: 12. CDR3 length: 16 amino acids. Germline values: CDR1 MNHEY, CDR2 SMNVEV (reference sequence).